The clone carrying this T cell receptor (beta chain) has a single count. The antigen is unknown. There are 13 residues in the CDR3. Germline V gene lookup returns CDR1 WSHSY and CDR2 SAAADI. The germline V and J ends were trimmed by 3 bases and 9 bases, with 11 bases remaining between them. The data derive from a study of shared clonotypes between healthy human individuals. Study background: Every donor yielded three CD4 naive, three CD4 memory, two CD8 naive and one CD8 memory plate.

This table comes from immunoSEQ multiplex PCR, and its TCRdb copy is limited to in-frame clones, with some not included. The repertoire holds 1,500,000 or so clones, roughly 97% seen once, with roughly 1.2% in the top ten. CD45RA+ naive and CD45RA-negative memory subsets were separated from CD4+ cells. Study-wide findings and caveats: Sharing across four donors was highest in naive CD4 (approximately 5%) and lowest in memory CD8 (roughly 0.4%). The authors sampled blood alone, and tissue repertoires likely differ.

The TCR originated in a man in his thirties or forties in good health. The material sequenced was naive CD4+ T cells sorted from blood. Noted subset: CD45RA+ positively selected. The rearrangement links TRBV10-2 to TRBJ2-2; no clear D gene. The CDR3, as DNA: TGCGCCAGCAGTGACTTAGTATCCCGGGAGCTGTTTTTT. Translation: CASSDLVSRELFF.